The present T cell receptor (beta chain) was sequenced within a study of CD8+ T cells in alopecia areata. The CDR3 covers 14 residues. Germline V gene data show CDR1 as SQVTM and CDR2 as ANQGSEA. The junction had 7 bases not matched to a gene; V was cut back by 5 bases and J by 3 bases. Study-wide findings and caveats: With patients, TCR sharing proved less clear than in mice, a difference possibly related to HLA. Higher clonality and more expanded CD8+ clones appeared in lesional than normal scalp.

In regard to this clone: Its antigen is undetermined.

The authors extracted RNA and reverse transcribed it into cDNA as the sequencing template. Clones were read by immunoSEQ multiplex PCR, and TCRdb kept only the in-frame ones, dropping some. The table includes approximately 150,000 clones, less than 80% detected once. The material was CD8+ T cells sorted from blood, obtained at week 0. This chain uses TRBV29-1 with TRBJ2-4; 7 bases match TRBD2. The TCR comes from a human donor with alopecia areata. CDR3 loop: CSVMGGAFKNIQYF. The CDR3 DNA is TGCAGCGTTATGGGAGGGGCATTCAAAAACATTCAGTACTTC.